The 12 T cell receptor beta chains below all came from one sample that was sequenced in a study of T-cell reconstitution after alpha-beta-depleted transplantation in children. Unique molecular identifiers were incorporated when the TCRbeta library was constructed. TCRdb analysed the PCR reads with MiXCR anew, one entry per CDR3 protein. The table shows approximately 250,000 distinct CDR3 sequences, with roughly 25% occurring only once. The sample was PBMCs, taken before TCRalphabeta/CD19-depleted stem cell transplant. Receptor source: a girl aged 2-9 years with Fanconi anemia, due to receive a stem cell transplant.

The chain carries TRBV12-3 or TRBV12-4 and TRBJ1-1, with D possibly matching TRBD1 (5 bases). Trimming removed 7 bases at V and 9 bases at J, with 15 bases between. The CDR3 has 12 amino acids. The CDR3 DNA reads TGTGCCAGCAACCTCCTTCCGGGACAAGCTTTCTTT. Translated: CASNLLPGQAFF.

This clonotype has more than one count but fewer than ten. The gene calls are TRBV18 and TRBJ1-1; 10 bases agree with TRBD1. The ends lost 0 bases at V and 2 bases at J; junction bases unmatched: 3. Germline CDR1 KGHSH, CDR2 LQKENI. The CDR3 is made up of 16 amino acids. The CDR3 DNA follows: TGTGCCAGCTCACCACCCGGGACAGGGGTTAACACTGAAGCTTTCTTT. Translation gives CASSPPGTGVNTEAFF.

J is TRBJ2-2 and V is TRBV23-1; D might be TRBD1 (6 bases). TRBV23-1 is labeled an ORF, and its function is uncertain. V was pared by 4 bases and J by 5 bases, with 11 bases between. This CDR3 comprises 14 residues. CDR3 in amino acids: CASSLTGLTGELFF. For the CDR3, the DNA is TGCGCCAGCAGTCTAACAGGGCTAACCGGGGAGCTGTTTTTT.

DNA for the CDR3: TGCAGTGCTAGATACGAGGAACCGGGGAATACGCAGTATTTT. It yields the protein CSARYEEPGNTQYF. V and J are TRBV20-1 and TRBJ2-3, with D possibly being TRBD2 (5 bases). The CDR3 is made up of 14 amino acids. Trimming pared 2 bases from V and 7 bases from J, leaving 16 bases between. Germline loops: CDR1 DFQATT, CDR2 SNEGSKA (reference sequence).

The sample holds many counts of this clonotype. The chain uses TRBV29-1 and TRBJ1-4; weak D call: TRBD1 (5 bases). The CDR3 is 14 residues long. CDR1 is SQVTM and CDR2 is ANQGSEA in the germline V gene. Trimming cost V 0 bases and J 7 bases, with 12 bases left between them. CDR3 sequence: CSVEDVRDPEKLFF. The CDR3 DNA sequence: TGCAGCGTTGAAGATGTGAGGGACCCTGAAAAACTGTTTTTT. Supplemented by reference TRBV29-1 and TRBJ1-4, the full variable domain reads SAVISQKPSRDICQRGTSLTIQCQVDSQVTMMFWYRQQPGQSLTLIATANQGSEATYESGFVIDKFPISRPNLTFSTLTVSNMSPEDSSIYLCSVEDVRDPEKLFFGSGTQLSVL.

J is TRBJ2-1 and V is TRBV7-3; 7 nucleotides line up with TRBD2. The CDR3 is 17 residues long. After removal of 2 bases from V and 6 bases from J, the junction contained 13 bases not matched to a gene. Germline V gene data show CDR1 as SGHTA and CDR2 as FQGTGA. CDR3 region: CASSLEAMGGPGNEQFF. Written as DNA, the CDR3 is TGTGCCAGCAGCTTAGAGGCAATGGGAGGGCCGGGCAATGAGCAGTTCTTC.

The chain uses TRBV7-8 and TRBJ2-1, with D perhaps matching TRBD1 (5 bases). This CDR3 has 16 residues. Trimming took off 5 bases at V and 8 bases at J, with 22 bases between the two ends. The germline CDR1 and CDR2 sequences are SGHVS and FQNEAQ. CDR3 in DNA: TGTGCCAGCAGCCTTCTCCAGGGTCGCCGTAGGGATGAGCAGTTCTTC. Residues: CASSLLQGRRRDEQFF.

This clonotype has ten or more counts. This chain connects TRBV25-1 to TRBJ2-1; 14 nucleotides line up with TRBD2. V shed 3 bases, J shed 0 bases, and the junction held 7 bases outside the gene matches. Germline lookup yields CDR1 MGHDK and CDR2 SYGVNS. The CDR3 runs to 19 residues. CDR3 in DNA: TGTGCCAGCAGTGAGGTGACTAGCGGGAGGGCCCACTCCTACAATGAGCAGTTCTTC. Its protein product is CASSEVTSGRAHSYNEQFF.

A word on this clonotype: At one end the junction does not follow the germline gene, possibly because of a read error. The chain uses TRBV27 and TRBJ2-2; D perhaps matches TRBD2 (6 bases). Looked up from germline, CDR1 is MNHEY and CDR2 is SMNVEV (reference sequence). The CDR3 is made up of 14 amino acids. The CDR3 coding sequence is TGTGCCAGCAAATGGGGAGGTGAAACCGGGGAGCTGTTCTTT. As protein: CASKWGGETGELFF.

This clonotype was observed a few times. The chain links TRBV20-1 to TRBJ2-1; D possibly corresponds to TRBD2 (6 bases). Germline CDR1 DFQATT, CDR2 SNEGSKA (reference sequence). V lost 7 bases and J lost 4, with 11 bases in between. The CDR3 consists of 12 residues. The CDR3: CSVTTSYNEQFF. CDR3 sequence (DNA): TGCAGTGTCACGACTAGTTACAATGAGCAGTTCTTC.

This chain joins TRBV7-3 and TRBJ2-1; D uncertain. Germline lookup yields CDR1 SGHTA and CDR2 FQGTGA. Trimming cost V 2 bases and J 0 bases, with 8 bases left between them. This CDR3 has 15 residues. The CDR3 DNA reads TGTGCCAGCAGCTTATTGGCTAGCTCCTACAATGAGCAGTTCTTC. Translated, it gives CASSLLASSYNEQFF.

This clonotype was seen a few times. The chain carries TRBV20-1 and TRBJ2-1, with D possibly being TRBD2 (5 bases). The germline V gene has CDR1 DFQATT and CDR2 SNEGSKA (reference sequence). The ends were cut back, 3 bases at V and 5 bases at J, with 17 bases in the middle. CDR3 size: 15 residues. The CDR3 spells CSARRAGIRNNEQFF. CDR3 DNA: TGCAGTGCTAGGAGGGCCGGGATCCGAAACAATGAGCAGTTCTTC.